This T cell receptor (beta chain) was documented in a study of OX40 agonist ivuxolimab in advanced cancers. This CDR3 has 15 amino acids. The V gene end was trimmed by 5 bases and the J gene end by 2 bases; junction bases not matched to a gene: 9. The germline V gene has CDR1 SGHDT and CDR2 YYEEEE. Study-level findings and limits: The antigen specificity of the peripheral T cells (those that were expanded) was not determined.

Measured with immunoSEQ multiplex PCR; TCRdb has only the in-frame clones, and not every one. The table lists around 78,000 clones, around 90% of them singletons. With regard to this clone: Antigen: not known.

The chain couples TRBV5-6 to TRBJ2-5; 7 bases match TRBD2. The sequenced sample was CD4+ or CD8+ T cells sorted from blood, obtained in a trial of the OX40 agonist ivuxolimab. This sequence was found in an adult with an advanced solid tumor such as melanoma, head and neck, liver or kidney cancer. CDR3 DNA: TGTGCCAGCAGAAAGGCGGGAGCACGGCAAGAGACCCAGTACTTC. Translation gives CASRKAGARQETQYF.